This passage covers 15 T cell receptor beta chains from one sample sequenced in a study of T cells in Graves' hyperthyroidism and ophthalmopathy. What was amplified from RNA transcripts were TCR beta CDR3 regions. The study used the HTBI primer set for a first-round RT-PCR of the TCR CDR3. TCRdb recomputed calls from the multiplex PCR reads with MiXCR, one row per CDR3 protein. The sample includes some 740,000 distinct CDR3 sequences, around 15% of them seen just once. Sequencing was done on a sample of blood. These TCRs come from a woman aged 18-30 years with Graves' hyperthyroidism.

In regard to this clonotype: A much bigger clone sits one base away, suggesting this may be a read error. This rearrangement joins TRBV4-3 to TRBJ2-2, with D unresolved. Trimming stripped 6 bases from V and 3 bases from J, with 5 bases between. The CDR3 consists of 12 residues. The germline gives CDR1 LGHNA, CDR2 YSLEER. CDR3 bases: TGCGCCAGCAGGGTCGACACCGGGGAGCTGTTTTTT. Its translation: CASRVDTGELFF.

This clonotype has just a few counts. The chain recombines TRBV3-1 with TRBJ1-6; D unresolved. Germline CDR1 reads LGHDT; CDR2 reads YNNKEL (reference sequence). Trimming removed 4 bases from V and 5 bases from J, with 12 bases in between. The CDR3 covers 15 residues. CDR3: CASSPLDGDNSPLHF. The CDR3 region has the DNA TGTGCCAGCAGCCCCCTGGACGGTGATAATTCACCCCTCCACTTT.

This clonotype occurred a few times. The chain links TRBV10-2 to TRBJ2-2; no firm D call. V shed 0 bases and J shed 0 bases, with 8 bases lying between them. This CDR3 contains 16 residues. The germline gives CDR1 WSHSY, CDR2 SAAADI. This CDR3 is CASSESRSTNTGELFF. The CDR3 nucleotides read TGCGCCAGCAGTGAGTCGAGGTCTACGAACACCGGGGAGCTGTTTTTT.

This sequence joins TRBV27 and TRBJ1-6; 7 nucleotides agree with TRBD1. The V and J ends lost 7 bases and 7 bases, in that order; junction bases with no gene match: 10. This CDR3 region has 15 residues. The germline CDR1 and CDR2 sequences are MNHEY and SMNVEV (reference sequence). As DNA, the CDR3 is TGTGCCAGCACCACGCCGGGACAGAAAAATTCACCCCTCCACTTT. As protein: CASTTPGQKNSPLHF.

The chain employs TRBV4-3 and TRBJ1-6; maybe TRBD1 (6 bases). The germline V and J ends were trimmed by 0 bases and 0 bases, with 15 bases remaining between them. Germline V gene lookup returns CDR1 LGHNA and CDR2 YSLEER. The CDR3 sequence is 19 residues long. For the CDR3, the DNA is TGCGCCAGCAGCCAAGAAGTAGAGGGGGAGGTCTCCTATAATTCACCCCTCCACTTT. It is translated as CASSQEVEGEVSYNSPLHF.

The CDR3 DNA is TGTGCCAGCAGCGTAGACGCGGAGGGAACCTACGAGCAGTACTTC. Translating gives CASSVDAEGTYEQYF. The chain couples TRBV9 to TRBJ2-7; possible D gene TRBD2, 6 bases. The CDR3 extends over 15 amino acids. CDR1 SGDLS and CDR2 YYNGEE come from the germline V gene. V was clipped by 0 bases and J by 2 bases, with 12 bases between them.

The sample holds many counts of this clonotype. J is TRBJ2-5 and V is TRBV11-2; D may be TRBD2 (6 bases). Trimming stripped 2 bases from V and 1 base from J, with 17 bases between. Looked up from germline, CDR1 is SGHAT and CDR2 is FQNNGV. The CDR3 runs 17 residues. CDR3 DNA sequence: TGTGCCAGCAGCTTACGGGTGAAAGCGGGCCCCCAAGAGACCCAGTACTTC. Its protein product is CASSLRVKAGPQETQYF. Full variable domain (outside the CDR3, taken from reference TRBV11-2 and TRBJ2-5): EAGVAQSPRYKIIEKRQSVAFWCNPISGHATLYWYQQILGQGPKLLIQFQNNGVVDDSQLPKDRFSAERLKGVDSTLKIQPAKLEDSAVYLCASSLRVKAGPQETQYFGPGTRLLVL.

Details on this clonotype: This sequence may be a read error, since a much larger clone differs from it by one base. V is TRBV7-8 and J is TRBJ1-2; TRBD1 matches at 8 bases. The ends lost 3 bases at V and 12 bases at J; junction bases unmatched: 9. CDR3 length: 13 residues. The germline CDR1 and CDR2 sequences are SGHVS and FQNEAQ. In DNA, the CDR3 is TGTGCCAGCAGCTTTAGACAGGGGCAGGGCAACACCTTC. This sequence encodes CASSFRQGQGNTF.

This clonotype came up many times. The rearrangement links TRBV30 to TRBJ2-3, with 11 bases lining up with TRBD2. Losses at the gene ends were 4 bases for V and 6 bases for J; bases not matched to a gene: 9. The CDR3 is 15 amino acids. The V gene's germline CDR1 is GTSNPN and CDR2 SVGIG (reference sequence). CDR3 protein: CAWKLLAGASDTQYF. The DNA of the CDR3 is TGTGCCTGGAAACTACTAGCGGGAGCTTCGGATACGCAGTATTTT. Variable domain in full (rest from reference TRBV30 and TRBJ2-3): SQTIHQWPATLVQPVGSPLSLECTVEGTSNPNLYWYRQAAGRGLQLLFYSVGIGQISSEVPQNLSASRPQDRQFILSSKKLLLSDSGFYLCAWKLLAGASDTQYFGPGTRLTVL.

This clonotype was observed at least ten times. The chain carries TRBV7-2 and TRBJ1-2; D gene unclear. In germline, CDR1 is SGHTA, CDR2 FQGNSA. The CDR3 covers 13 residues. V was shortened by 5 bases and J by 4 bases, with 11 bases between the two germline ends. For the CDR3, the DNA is TGTGCCAGCAGCCGAATGGCCCTCTATGGCTACACCTTC. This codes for CASSRMALYGYTF.

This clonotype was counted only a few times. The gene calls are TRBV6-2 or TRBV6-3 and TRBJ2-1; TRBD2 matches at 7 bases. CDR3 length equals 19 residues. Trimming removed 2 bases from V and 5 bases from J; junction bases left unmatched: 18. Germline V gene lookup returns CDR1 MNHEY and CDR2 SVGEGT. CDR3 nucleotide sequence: TGTGCCAGCAGTTACCCTTGGACTAGTCCGAGGGGAGGGCACAATGAGCAGTTCTTC. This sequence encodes CASSYPWTSPRGGHNEQFF.

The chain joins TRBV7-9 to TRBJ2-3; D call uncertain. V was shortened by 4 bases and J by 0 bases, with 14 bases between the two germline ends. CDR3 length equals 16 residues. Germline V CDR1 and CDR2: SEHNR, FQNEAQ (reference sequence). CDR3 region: CASSSGFGGSTDTQYF. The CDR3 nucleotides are TGTGCCAGCAGCTCTGGCTTTGGCGGAAGCACAGATACGCAGTATTTT.

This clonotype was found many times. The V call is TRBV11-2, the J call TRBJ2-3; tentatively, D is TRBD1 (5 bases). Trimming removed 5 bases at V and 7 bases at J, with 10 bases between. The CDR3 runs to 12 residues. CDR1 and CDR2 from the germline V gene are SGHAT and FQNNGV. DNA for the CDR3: TGTGCCAGCAGCCCGCAGGGCTATACGCAGTATTTT. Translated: CASSPQGYTQYF.

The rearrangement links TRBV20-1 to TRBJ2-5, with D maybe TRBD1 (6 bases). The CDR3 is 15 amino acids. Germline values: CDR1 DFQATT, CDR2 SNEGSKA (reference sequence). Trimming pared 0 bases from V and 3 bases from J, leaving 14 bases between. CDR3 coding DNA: TGCAGTGCTAGAGAGGGGACAACTACTGAAGAGACCCAGTACTTC. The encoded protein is CSAREGTTTEETQYF.

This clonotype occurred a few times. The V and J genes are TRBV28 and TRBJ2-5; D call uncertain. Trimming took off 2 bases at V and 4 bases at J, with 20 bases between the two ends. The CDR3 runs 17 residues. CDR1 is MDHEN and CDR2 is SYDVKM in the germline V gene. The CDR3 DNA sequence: TGTGCCAGCAGTTTACCCTATAGGGATTCCTTCTTAGAGACCCAGTACTTC. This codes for CASSLPYRDSFLETQYF.